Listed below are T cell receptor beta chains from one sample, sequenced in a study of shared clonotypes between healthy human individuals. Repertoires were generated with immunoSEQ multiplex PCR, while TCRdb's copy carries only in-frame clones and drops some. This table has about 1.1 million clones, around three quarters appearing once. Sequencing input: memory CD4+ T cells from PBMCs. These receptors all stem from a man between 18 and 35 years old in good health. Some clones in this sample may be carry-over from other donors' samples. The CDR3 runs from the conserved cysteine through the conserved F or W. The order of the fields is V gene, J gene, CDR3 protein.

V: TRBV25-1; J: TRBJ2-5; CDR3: CASSEFVSAKWETQYF
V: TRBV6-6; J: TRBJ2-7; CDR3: CASRTSGDQFYEQYF
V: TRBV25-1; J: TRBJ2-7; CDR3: CASSGLRGLAGGSYEQYF
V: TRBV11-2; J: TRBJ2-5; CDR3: CASSSLGGEGPQYF
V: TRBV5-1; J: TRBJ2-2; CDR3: CASSQNTGELFF
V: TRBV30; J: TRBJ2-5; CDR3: CACYISGRQETQYF
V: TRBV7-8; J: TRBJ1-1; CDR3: CASSLRRGTGRGAYPEAFF
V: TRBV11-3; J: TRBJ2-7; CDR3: CASSPGLAGTYEQYF
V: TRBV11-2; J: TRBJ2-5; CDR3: CASSFYTGGETQYF
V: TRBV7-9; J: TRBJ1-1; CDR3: CASSSAGTMNTEAFF
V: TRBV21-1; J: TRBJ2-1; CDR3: CASSQGLRREGNEQFF
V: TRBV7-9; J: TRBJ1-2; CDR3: CASNTEGGYTF
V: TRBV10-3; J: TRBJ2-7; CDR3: CAIRGKGGVDEQYF
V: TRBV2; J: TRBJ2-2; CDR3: CASRQGASLGNTGELFF
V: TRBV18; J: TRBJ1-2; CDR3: CASSPGTGSEGYTF
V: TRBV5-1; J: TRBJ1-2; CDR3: CASSNRSKEFRGYTF
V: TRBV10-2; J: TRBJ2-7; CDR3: CASSGLAGGPGYEQYF
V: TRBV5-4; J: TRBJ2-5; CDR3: CASSRALAKETQYF
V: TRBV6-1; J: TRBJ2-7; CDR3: CASSELRHGTYEQYF
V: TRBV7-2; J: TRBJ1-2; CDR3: CASSFERNYGYTF
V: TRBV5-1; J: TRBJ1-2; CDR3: CASSLGVLGGYTF
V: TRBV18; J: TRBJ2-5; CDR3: CASSSSLDRVGKETQYF
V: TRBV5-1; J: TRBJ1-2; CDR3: CASSLVPQAAYGYTF
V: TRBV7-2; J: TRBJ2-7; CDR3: CASSLAGTSEVYEQYF
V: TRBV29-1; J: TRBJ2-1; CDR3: CSVGTGYNEQFF
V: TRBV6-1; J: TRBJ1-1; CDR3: CASSQTGTNTEAFF
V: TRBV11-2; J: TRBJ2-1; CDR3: CASSAPSRPGNEQFF
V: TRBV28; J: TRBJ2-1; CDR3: CASSASDRGGYNEQFF
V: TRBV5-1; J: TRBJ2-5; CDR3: CASSLGQSGGETQYF
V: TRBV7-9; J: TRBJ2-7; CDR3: CASSPRDRGYEQYF
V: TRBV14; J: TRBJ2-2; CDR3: CASSQGSTNTGELFF
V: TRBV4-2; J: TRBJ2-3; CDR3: CASSQARADTQYF
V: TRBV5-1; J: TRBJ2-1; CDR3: CASSLIGGREQFF
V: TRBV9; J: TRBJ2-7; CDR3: CASSPGLGDYEQYF
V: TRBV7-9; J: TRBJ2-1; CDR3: CASSLQAASYNEQFF
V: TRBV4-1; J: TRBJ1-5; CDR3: CASSRQGRGQPQHF
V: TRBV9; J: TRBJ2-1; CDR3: CASSVGTGRVEQFF
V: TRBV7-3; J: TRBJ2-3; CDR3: CASSLGNGGADTQYF
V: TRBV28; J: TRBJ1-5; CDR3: CASRDRGQQPQHF
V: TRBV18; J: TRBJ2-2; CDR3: CASSPRGGANTGELFF
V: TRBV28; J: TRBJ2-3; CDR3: CASSLGGAGADTQYF
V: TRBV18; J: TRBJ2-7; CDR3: CASSPGSYEQYF
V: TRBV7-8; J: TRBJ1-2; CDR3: CASSPGGRDVNYGYTF